This TCR beta chain was profiled in a study of identical twins. Points from the study as a whole: Out-of-frame TCR alpha sharing in monozygotic twins exceeded recombination model predictions.

The CDR3 spans 17 residues. Germline V gene data show CDR1 as SGDLS and CDR2 as YYNGEE. V was pared by 4 bases and J by 0 bases, with 18 bases between. This clonotype appeared a few times. The antigen is not known. In TCRdb, the 5' RACE reads were re-called with MiXCR into one record per CDR3 protein. The sample lists about 470,000 distinct CDR3 sequences; roughly 24% were seen once. The same sample was also studied in work on T cells expressing NK-cell markers. In that study: Similarly, these clonotypes led the CD3+CD56-NKG2C+ fraction as well in several donors. HCMV specificity of the expanded NKG2C+ T cell clones stayed unclear.

V and J are TRBV9 and TRBJ2-3, with D tentatively TRBD2 (5 bases). The sequence was collected from a woman aged 18-35 years in good health. Sequenced material: CD4+ T cells sorted from blood. The DNA of the CDR3 is TGTGCCAGCAGCACACTAGGAGCTAGGGATAGCACAGATACGCAGTATTTT. It encodes CASSTLGARDSTDTQYF.